This entry lists 23 T cell receptor beta chains sequenced from one sample in a study of T cell changes during pregnancy in multiple sclerosis. Sequencing used immunoSEQ multiplex PCR; TCRdb keeps in-frame clones, though not all of them. The repertoire has around 68,000 clones, 91% of them found once; the top ten carry about 2.2%. The sample consisted of peripheral blood, taken in the third trimester of pregnancy. These receptors were obtained from a female donor in good health, enrolled as a control in a pregnancy study.

The rearrangement uses TRBV28 and TRBJ2-1; D gene ambiguous. The germline V gene encodes CDR1 MDHEN and CDR2 SYDVKM. Trimming pared 6 bases from V and 7 bases from J, leaving 13 bases between. This CDR3 is built from 13 residues. The DNA for the CDR3 is TGTGCCAGCAGCCCCTCGGTTGAGAATGAGCAGTTCTTC. This gives the protein CASSPSVENEQFF.

This clone was seen a handful of times. The chain combines TRBV19 with TRBJ1-5; D uncertain. Germline V CDR1 and CDR2: LNHDA, SQIVND (reference sequence). The CDR3 is made up of 12 amino acids. Trimming shortened V by 3 bases and J by 6 bases, and 6 bases separated the two germline ends. DNA of the CDR3: TGTGCCAGTAGTATGGGGAGTCAGCCCCAGCATTTT. Its translation: CASSMGSQPQHF.

This rearrangement joins TRBV2 to TRBJ2-5; 7 nucleotides line up with TRBD2. V lost 5 bases and J lost 5; bases outside the gene matches: 8. Germline loops: CDR1 SNHLY, CDR2 FYNNEI. The CDR3 extends over 14 amino acids. The CDR3 coding sequence is TGTGCCAGCAGTCCTAGCGGAGACGGGGAGACCCAGTACTTC. Residues: CASSPSGDGETQYF.

In the case of this clone: Relative to the germline gene, one junction end is altered; a read error may explain this. This chain joins TRBV9 and TRBJ2-7, with 8 bases lining up with TRBD1. This CDR3 has 11 residues. CDR1 and CDR2 (germline): SGDLS, YYNGEE. The CDR3 region has the DNA TGTGCCAGCAGCTTCACCGGGACAGGTCCCTTC. It codes for CASSFTGTGPF.

The DNA of the CDR3 is TGCAGCGTCGAGGGGGTTATAGCCAAAAACATTCAGTACTTC. Amino acid sequence: CSVEGVIAKNIQYF. This chain uses TRBV29-1 with TRBJ2-4; TRBD1 is a possible D gene (6 bases). Deletions cut 6 bases from V and 0 bases from J, with 12 bases between. The CDR3 contains 14 residues. From germline, CDR1 is SQVTM and CDR2 ANQGSEA.

The V call is TRBV6-1, the J call TRBJ1-6; D may be TRBD1 (5 bases). Germline loops: CDR1 MNHNS, CDR2 SASEGT. The CDR3 is made up of 14 amino acids. Between the trimmed V and J ends, which lost 6 bases and 6 bases, there was a span of 12 bases. CDR3 coding DNA: TGTGCCAGCAGGGGGACTCCGGGTAATTCACCCCTCCACTTT. This gives the protein CASRGTPGNSPLHF.

This clone was detected only once. The rearrangement uses TRBV29-1 and TRBJ1-2; 10 nucleotides match TRBD1. This CDR3 comprises 14 residues. The germline CDR1 and CDR2 sequences are SQVTM and ANQGSEA. The CDR3 DNA follows: TGCAGGGCCGGGACAGGGGATTACCACTATGGCTACACCTTC. It yields the protein CRAGTGDYHYGYTF.

This chain links TRBV19 with TRBJ1-5; D uncertain. Trimming took off 3 bases at V and 4 bases at J, with 13 bases between the two ends. CDR3 length equals 15 residues. CDR1 and CDR2 from the germline V gene are LNHDA and SQIVND (reference sequence). The CDR3 is CASSIYLGENQPQHF. The CDR3, as DNA: TGTGCCAGTAGTATCTACCTCGGGGAGAATCAGCCCCAGCATTTT.

This clone turned up a few times. The gene calls are TRBV2 and TRBJ1-5; D remains unclear. V gave up 4 bases and J gave up 1 base, with 11 bases separating them. This CDR3 has 15 amino acids. Germline values: CDR1 SNHLY, CDR2 FYNNEI. The DNA for the CDR3 is TGTGCCAGCAGTGGGGAGTTGCTGAGCAATCAGCCCCAGCATTTT. This sequence encodes CASSGELLSNQPQHF. Supplemented by reference TRBV2 and TRBJ1-5, the full variable domain reads EPEVTQTPSHQVTQMGQEVILRCVPISNHLYFYWYRQILGQKVEFLVSFYNNEISEKSEIFDDQFSVERPDGSNFTLKIRSTKLEDSAMYFCASSGELLSNQPQHFGDGTRLSIL.

The J gene is TRBJ1-2, the V gene TRBV5-1; 10 bases align to TRBD1. Germline V CDR1 and CDR2: SGHRS, YFSETQ. Trimming removed 4 bases from V and 5 bases from J; junction bases left unmatched: 8. The CDR3 has 15 amino acids. The CDR3 bases are TGCGCCAGCAGCCGTGGGACAGGGGATGTATATGGCTACACCTTC. It translates to CASSRGTGDVYGYTF.

V and J are TRBV28 and TRBJ1-2; 10 nucleotides agree with TRBD1. Losses at the gene ends were 5 bases for V and 4 bases for J; bases not matched to a gene: 10. Germline lookup yields CDR1 MDHEN and CDR2 SYDVKM. This CDR3 has 16 residues. The DNA of the CDR3 is TGTGCCAGCAGTAGACAGGGGGCCTACCACCCCTATGGCTACACCTTC. It is translated as CASSRQGAYHPYGYTF.

This chain uses TRBV11-3 with TRBJ2-3, with 7 bases fitting TRBD1. Germline V gives CDR1 SGHNT, CDR2 YENEEA. V was clipped by 6 bases and J by 0 bases; unmatched bases: 0. CDR3 length equals 13 residues. The CDR3, as DNA: TGTGCCAGCAGGGGACAGAGCACAGATACGCAGTATTTT. This gives the protein CASRGQSTDTQYF.

CDR3 sequence: CASSLGGQGGYTF. The CDR3 region has the DNA TGTGCCAGCAGCTTAGGGGGACAGGGAGGCTACACCTTC. The chain joins TRBV7-8 to TRBJ1-2; 9 bases match TRBD1. Germline-derived CDR1 and CDR2 are SGHVS and FQNEAQ. The CDR3 contains 13 residues. J gave up 8 bases and V 1 base, and 2 bases lay outside the gene matches.

The chain combines TRBV4-1 with TRBJ2-1, with TRBD2 matching 7 bases. Germline CDR1 and CDR2: MGHRA and YSYEKL. The CDR3 loop spans 15 amino acids. V lost 3 bases to trimming and J lost 3 bases; unmatched junction nucleotides: 5. For the CDR3, the DNA is TGCGCCAGCAGCCAGTCCGGGACTAACTACAATGAGCAGTTCTTC. Its translation is CASSQSGTNYNEQFF.

The CDR3 sequence: CSVDPGTGVNTEAFF. The CDR3 DNA reads TGCAGCGTAGACCCCGGGACAGGGGTGAACACTGAAGCTTTCTTT. The chain combines TRBV29-1 with TRBJ1-1; 10 positions match TRBD1. Trimming at V came to 6 bases and at J to 0 bases, leaving 7 bases not matched to a gene. The CDR3 is 15 residues long. Germline CDR1 SQVTM, CDR2 ANQGSEA.

The gene calls are TRBV10-3 and TRBJ2-7; D uncertain. Germline values: CDR1 ENHRY, CDR2 SYGVKD. The CDR3 loop spans 16 amino acids. Trimming pared 3 bases from V and 4 bases from J, leaving 19 bases between. The CDR3 protein is CAISDAAAGQGYEQYF. As DNA, the CDR3 is TGTGCCATCAGTGACGCGGCAGCTGGCCAAGGTTACGAGCAGTACTTC.

The V call is TRBV15, the J call TRBJ2-1; 9 bases are a match to TRBD1. The germline V gene has CDR1 LNHNV and CDR2 YYDKDF (reference sequence). This CDR3 is 14 amino acids long. The junction had 5 bases not matched to a gene; V was cut back by 5 bases and J by 6 bases. CDR3 nucleotides: TGTGCCACCAGCCGGGGACAGGGACGCAATGAGCAGTTCTTC. This translates into CATSRGQGRNEQFF. Full variable domain (outside the CDR3, taken from reference TRBV15 and TRBJ2-1): DAMVIQNPRYQVTQFGKPVTLSCSQTLNHNVMYWYQQKSSQAPKLLFHYYDKDFNNEADTPDNFQSRRPNTSFCFLDIRSPGLGDTAMYLCATSRGQGRNEQFFGPGTRLTVL.

This clone appeared a single time. The chain has TRBV18 and TRBJ2-1; no clear D. The CDR3 has 16 residues. Germline CDR1 reads KGHSH; CDR2 reads LQKENI. V was clipped by 0 bases and J by 5 bases, with 14 bases between them. CDR3 sequence reads: CASSPPSERWDNEQFF. CDR3 bases: TGTGCCAGCTCACCACCGAGCGAACGATGGGACAATGAGCAGTTCTTC.

V usage is TRBV7-9 and J usage is TRBJ1-2, with TRBD1 identical over 8 bases. Trimming removed 5 bases from V and 0 bases from J; junction bases left unmatched: 11. The CDR3 extends over 17 amino acids. Germline values: CDR1 SEHNR, CDR2 FQNEAQ (reference sequence). In nucleotides, the CDR3 is TGTGCCAGCAGCGGATTCAGGGGGCGCGGGGCTAACTATGGCTACACCTTC. Translation gives CASSGFRGRGANYGYTF.

The chain links TRBV19 to TRBJ2-3; the D gene is possibly TRBD2 (6 bases). V lost 4 bases and J 3 bases, leaving 14 bases between the germline ends. This CDR3 contains 15 residues. Germline CDR1 and CDR2: LNHDA and SQIVND (reference sequence). CDR3 nucleotides: TGTGCCAGTAGTACCAGCGGGCCAGCGACAGATACGCAGTATTTT. Encoded protein: CASSTSGPATDTQYF.

The V and J genes are TRBV6-1 and TRBJ2-1; 7 nucleotides agree with TRBD2. Germline loops: CDR1 MNHNS, CDR2 SASEGT. The CDR3 is made up of 16 amino acids. V trimming: 1 base; J trimming: 9 bases; junction bases outside the gene matches: 12. The CDR3 loop is CASSEGTTGGIAEQFF. The DNA for the CDR3 is TGTGCCAGCAGTGAAGGGACAACGGGGGGAATCGCTGAGCAGTTCTTC.

V gene TRBV7-9 combines with J gene TRBJ1-2; D unresolved. Germline V gives CDR1 SEHNR, CDR2 FQNEAQ (reference sequence). V was shortened by 1 base and J by 0 bases, with 12 bases between the two germline ends. The CDR3 runs 16 residues. The CDR3 DNA reads TGTGCCAGCAGCTTAGAGGAGGGCCTAGCTAACTATGGCTACACCTTC. Translation: CASSLEEGLANYGYTF. The full variable domain, completed using reference TRBV7-9 and TRBJ1-2, is DTGVSQNPRHKITKRGQNVTFRCDPISEHNRLYWYRQTLGQGPEFLTYFQNEAQLEKSRLLSDRFSAERPKGSFSTLEIQRTEQGDSAMYLCASSLEEGLANYGYTFGSGTRLTVV.

The rearrangement links TRBV29-1 to TRBJ1-2; a possible D gene is TRBD1 (6 bases). Germline loops: CDR1 SQVTM, CDR2 ANQGSEA. The length of the CDR3 is 11 residues. With 4 bases removed from V and 8 bases from J, the gap between germline ends came to 11 bases. DNA for the CDR3: TGCAGCGTTGCAGGTCAGGGGGGCTACACCTTC. Residues: CSVAGQGGYTF.